This T cell receptor (beta chain) was found in a study of T cell repertoires in cytomegalovirus infection. TCRdb called the reads again in MiXCR, with one record for every CDR3 protein. The profile shows 150,000 to 200,000 distinct CDR3 sequences, 17% of them singletons. This clonotype has more than one count but fewer than ten. Germline V CDR1 and CDR2: LGHNT, FRNRAP. The CDR3 has 12 amino acids. The trim removed 6 bases at V and 7 bases at J, leaving 5 bases unmatched. The chain links TRBV12-5 to TRBJ1-2, with 7 bases matching TRBD1. What was sequenced was CD8+ T cells from PBMCs. The source is a human donor in good health (CMV status not recorded). Some clones in this sample may be carry-over from other donors' samples. The DNA of the CDR3 is TGTGCTAGTGGGACAGGGTTGGGTGGCTACACCTTC. Its protein is CASGTGLGGYTF. Complete variable domain (other parts from reference TRBV12-5 and TRBJ1-2): DARVTQTPRHKVTEMGQEVTMRCQPILGHNTVFWYRQTMMQGLELLAYFRNRAPLDDSGMPKDRFSAEMPDATLATLKIQPSEPRDSAVYFCASGTGLGGYTFGSGTRLTVV.